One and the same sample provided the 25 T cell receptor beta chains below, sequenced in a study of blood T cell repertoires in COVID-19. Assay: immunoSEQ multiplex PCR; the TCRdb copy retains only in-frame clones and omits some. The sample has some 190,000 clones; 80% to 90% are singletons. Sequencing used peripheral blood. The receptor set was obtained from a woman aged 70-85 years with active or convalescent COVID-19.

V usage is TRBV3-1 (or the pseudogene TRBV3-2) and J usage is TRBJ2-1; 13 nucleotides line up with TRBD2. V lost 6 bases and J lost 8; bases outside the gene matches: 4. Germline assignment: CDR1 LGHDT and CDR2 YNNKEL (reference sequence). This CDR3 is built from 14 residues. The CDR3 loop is CASRGTSGIDEQFF. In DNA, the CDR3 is TGTGCCAGCAGGGGGACTAGCGGGATTGATGAGCAGTTCTTC.

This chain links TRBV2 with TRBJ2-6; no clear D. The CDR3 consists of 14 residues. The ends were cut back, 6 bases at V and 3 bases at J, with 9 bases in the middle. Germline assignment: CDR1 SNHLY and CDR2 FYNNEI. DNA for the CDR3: TGTGCCAGCAGATGGGCCCATGGGGCCAACGTCCTGACTTTC. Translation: CASRWAHGANVLTF.

CDR3 protein: CASSSLGGGGETQYF. The CDR3 DNA reads TGTGCCAGCAGTAGCCTGGGAGGGGGTGGGGAGACCCAGTACTTC. The chain carries TRBV6-5 and TRBJ2-5; the D gene is possibly TRBD2 (7 bases). The CDR3 covers 15 residues. Between the trimmed V and J ends, which lost 5 bases and 5 bases, there was a span of 18 bases. Germline V lookup: CDR1 MNHEY, CDR2 SVGAGI.

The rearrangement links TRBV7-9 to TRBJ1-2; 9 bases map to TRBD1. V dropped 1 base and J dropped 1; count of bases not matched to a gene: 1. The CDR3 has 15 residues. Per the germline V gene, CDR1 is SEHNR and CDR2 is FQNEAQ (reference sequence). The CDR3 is CASSLGTGDNYGYTF. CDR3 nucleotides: TGTGCCAGCAGCTTAGGGACAGGGGATAACTATGGCTACACCTTC.

The CDR3 protein is CASSKNGTARLQYF. CDR3 DNA sequence: TGTGCCAGCAGCAAAAATGGGACAGCAAGACTTCAGTACTTC. The chain carries TRBV21-1 and TRBJ2-4; no DNA check was done on the table's D call, TRBD1. TRBV21-1 is a pseudogene locus. There are 14 residues in the CDR3.

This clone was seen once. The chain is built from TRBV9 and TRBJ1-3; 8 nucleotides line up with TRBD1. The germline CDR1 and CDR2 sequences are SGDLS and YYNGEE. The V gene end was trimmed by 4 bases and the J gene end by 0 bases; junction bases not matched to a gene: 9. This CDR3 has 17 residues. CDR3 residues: CASSPPGGGGSGNTIYF. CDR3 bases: TGTGCCAGCAGCCCACCAGGGGGCGGCGGCTCTGGAAACACCATATATTTT.

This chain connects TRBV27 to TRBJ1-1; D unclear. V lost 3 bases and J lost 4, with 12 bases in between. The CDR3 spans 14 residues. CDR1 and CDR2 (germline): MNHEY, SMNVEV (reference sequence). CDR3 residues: CASSFSAGFTEAFF. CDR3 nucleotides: TGTGCCAGCAGTTTTTCGGCAGGTTTCACTGAAGCTTTCTTT.

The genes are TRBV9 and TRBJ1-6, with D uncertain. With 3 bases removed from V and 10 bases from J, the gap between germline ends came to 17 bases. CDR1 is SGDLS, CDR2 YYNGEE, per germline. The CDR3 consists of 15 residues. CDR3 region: CASSAQSYPESPLHF. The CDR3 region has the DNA TGTGCCAGCAGCGCCCAATCCTATCCTGAGTCACCCCTCCACTTT.

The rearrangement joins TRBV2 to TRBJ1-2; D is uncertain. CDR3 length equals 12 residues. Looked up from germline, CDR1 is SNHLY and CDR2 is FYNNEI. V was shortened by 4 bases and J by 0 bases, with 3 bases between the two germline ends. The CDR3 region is CASSAANYGYTF. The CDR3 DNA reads TGTGCCAGCAGTGCAGCTAACTATGGCTACACCTTC.

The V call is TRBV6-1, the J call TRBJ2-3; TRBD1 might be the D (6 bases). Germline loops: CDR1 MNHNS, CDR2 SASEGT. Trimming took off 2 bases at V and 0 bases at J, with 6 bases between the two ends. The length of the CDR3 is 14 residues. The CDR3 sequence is CASSEQGSTDTQYF. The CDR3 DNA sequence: TGTGCCAGCAGTGAACAGGGGAGCACAGATACGCAGTATTTT.

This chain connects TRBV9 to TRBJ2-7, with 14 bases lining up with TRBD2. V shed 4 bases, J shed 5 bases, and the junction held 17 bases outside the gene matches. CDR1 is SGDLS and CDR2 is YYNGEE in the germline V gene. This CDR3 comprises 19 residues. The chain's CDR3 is CASSRNQGTSGSRGNEQYF. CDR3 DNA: TGTGCCAGCAGCCGTAATCAAGGGACTAGCGGGAGTCGGGGGAACGAGCAGTACTTC.

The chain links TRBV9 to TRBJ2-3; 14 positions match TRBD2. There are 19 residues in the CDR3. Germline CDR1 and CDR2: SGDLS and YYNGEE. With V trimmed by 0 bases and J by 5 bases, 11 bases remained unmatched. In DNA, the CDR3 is TGTGCCAGCAGCGTAGAGTTCCAGGGACTAGCGGGAGAAGGAGATACGCAGTATTTT. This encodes CASSVEFQGLAGEGDTQYF. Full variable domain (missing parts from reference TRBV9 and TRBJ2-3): DSGVTQTPKHLITATGQRVTLRCSPRSGDLSVYWYQQSLDQGLQFLIQYYNGEERAKGNILERFSAQQFPDLHSELNLSSLELGDSALYFCASSVEFQGLAGEGDTQYFGPGTRLTVL.

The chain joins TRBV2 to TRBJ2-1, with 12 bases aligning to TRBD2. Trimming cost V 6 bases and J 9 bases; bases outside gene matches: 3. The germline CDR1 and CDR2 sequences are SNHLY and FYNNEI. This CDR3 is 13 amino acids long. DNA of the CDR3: TGTGCCAGCAGCCGGACTAGCGGGACTGAGCAGTTCTTC. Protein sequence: CASSRTSGTEQFF.

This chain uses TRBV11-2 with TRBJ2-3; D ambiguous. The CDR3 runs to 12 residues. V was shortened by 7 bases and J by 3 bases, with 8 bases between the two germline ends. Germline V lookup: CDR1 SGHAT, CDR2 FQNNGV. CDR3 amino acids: CASTVSTDTQYF. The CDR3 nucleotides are TGTGCCAGCACAGTGTCTACAGATACGCAGTATTTT.

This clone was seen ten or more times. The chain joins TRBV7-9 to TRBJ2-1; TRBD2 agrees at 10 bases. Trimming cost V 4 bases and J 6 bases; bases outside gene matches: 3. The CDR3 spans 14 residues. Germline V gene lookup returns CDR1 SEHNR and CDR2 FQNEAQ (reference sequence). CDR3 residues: CASSSGLAFNEQFF. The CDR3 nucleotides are TGTGCCAGCAGCTCGGGACTAGCGTTCAATGAGCAGTTCTTC.

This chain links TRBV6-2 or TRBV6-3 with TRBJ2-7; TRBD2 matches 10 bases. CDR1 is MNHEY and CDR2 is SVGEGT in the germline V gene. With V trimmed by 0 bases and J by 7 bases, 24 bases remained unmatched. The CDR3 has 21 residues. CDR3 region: CASSYSTLGASGRGSLGEQYF. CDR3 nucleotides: TGTGCCAGCAGTTACTCGACCCTGGGTGCTAGCGGGAGAGGGAGCCTGGGTGAGCAGTACTTC.

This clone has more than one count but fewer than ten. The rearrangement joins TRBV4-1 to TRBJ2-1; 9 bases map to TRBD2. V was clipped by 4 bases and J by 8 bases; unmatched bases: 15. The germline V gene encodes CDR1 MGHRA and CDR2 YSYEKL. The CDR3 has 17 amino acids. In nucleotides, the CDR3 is TGCGCCAGCAGCCCCGTAACTTGGCGGGAGGGCCCCGATGAGCAGTTCTTC. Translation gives CASSPVTWREGPDEQFF.

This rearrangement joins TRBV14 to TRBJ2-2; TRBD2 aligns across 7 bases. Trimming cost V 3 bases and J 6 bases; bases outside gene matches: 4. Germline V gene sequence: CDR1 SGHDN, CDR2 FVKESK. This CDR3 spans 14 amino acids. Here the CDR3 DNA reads TGTGCCAGCAGCCATTGGGAGGGGTCCGGGGAGCTGTTTTTT. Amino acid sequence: CASSHWEGSGELFF.

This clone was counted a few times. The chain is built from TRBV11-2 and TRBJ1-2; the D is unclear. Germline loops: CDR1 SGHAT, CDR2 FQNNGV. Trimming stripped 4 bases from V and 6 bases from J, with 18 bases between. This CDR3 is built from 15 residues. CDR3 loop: CASSSPRQQRHGYTF. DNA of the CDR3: TGTGCCAGCAGCTCCCCCCGGCAACAGCGGCATGGCTACACCTTC. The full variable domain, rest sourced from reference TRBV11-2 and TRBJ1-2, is EAGVAQSPRYKIIEKRQSVAFWCNPISGHATLYWYQQILGQGPKLLIQFQNNGVVDDSQLPKDRFSAERLKGVDSTLKIQPAKLEDSAVYLCASSSPRQQRHGYTFGSGTRLTVV.

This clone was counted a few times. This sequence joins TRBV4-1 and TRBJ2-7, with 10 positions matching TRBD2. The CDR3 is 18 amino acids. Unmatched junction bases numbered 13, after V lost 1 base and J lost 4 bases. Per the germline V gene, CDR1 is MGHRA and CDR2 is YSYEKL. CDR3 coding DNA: TGCGCCAGCAGCCAAGGTCTGGGCTTGACTAGCGGGCGATACGAGCAGTACTTC. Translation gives CASSQGLGLTSGRYEQYF.

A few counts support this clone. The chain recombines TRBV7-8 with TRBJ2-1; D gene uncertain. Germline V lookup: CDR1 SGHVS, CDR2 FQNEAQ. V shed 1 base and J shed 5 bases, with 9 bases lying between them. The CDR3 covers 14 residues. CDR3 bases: TGTGCCAGCAGCTTAGGAGCTGTGGACAATGAGCAGTTCTTC. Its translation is CASSLGAVDNEQFF.

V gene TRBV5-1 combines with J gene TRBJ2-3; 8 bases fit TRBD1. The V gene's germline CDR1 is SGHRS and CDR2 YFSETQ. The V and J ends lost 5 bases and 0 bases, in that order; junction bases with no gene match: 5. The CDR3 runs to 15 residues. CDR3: CASSPTGESTDTQYF. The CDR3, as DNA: TGCGCCAGCAGTCCGACAGGGGAAAGCACAGATACGCAGTATTTT.

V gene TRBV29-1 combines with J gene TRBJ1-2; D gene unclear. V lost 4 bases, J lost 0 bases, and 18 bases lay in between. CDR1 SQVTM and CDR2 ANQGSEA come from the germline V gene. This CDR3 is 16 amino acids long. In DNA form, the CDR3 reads TGCAGCGTTGTAGGCGCGGCAGCTGCCACTAACTATGGCTACACCTTC. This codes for CSVVGAAAATNYGYTF. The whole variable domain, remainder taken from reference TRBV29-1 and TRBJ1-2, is SAVISQKPSRDICQRGTSLTIQCQVDSQVTMMFWYRQQPGQSLTLIATANQGSEATYESGFVIDKFPISRPNLTFSTLTVSNMSPEDSSIYLCSVVGAAAATNYGYTFGSGTRLTVV.

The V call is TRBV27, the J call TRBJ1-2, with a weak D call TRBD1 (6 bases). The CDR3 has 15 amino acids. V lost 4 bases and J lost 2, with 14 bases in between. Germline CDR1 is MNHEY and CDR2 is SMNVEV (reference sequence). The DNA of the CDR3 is TGTGCCAGCAGTTGGAGGTCAGGGGCAAACTATGGCTACACCTTC. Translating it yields CASSWRSGANYGYTF.

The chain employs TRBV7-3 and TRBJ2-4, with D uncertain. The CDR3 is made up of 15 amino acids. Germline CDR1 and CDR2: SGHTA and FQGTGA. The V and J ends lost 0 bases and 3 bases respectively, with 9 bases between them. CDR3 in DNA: TGTGCCAGCAGCTTAACTCGCGACAACAAAAACATTCAGTACTTC. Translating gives CASSLTRDNKNIQYF.